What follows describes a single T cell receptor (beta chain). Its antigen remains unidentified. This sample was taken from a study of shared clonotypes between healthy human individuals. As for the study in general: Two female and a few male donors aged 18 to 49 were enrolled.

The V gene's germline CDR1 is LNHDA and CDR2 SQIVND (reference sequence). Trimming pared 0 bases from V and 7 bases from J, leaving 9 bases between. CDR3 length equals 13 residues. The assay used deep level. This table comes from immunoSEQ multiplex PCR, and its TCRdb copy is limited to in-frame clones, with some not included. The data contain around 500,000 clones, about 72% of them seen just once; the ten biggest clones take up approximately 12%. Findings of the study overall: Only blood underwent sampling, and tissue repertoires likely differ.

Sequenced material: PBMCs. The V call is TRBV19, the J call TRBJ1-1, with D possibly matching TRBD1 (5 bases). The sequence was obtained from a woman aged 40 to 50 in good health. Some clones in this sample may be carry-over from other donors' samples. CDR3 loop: CASSIDGGREAFF. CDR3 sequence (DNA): TGTGCCAGTAGTATAGACGGGGGACGTGAAGCTTTCTTT.